This T cell receptor (beta chain) was obtained from a study of blood T cell repertoires in COVID-19. Turning to the study itself: PBMCs, B-cell-depleted T cells, or T cells were the source of the cDNA or gDNA that made up the material.

This clone was counted a few times. In the authors' workflow: Amplifying reference gene primers gave estimates of nucleated cell counts. Assay used: immunoSEQ multiplex PCR; TCRdb lists only in-frame clones, some missing. V and J calls and clone size are as listed in that table; D and trimming were resolved from the DNA. This sample has 200,000 to 250,000 clones, with roughly 89% found just once. This clonotype was sampled from a man aged 25-45 years who had recovered from COVID-19. The sample consisted of peripheral blood.

In nucleotides, the CDR3 is TGTGCCAGCAGCTTAGCGCCGGCTAGCGGGGGGGTACTCCGGGAGCAGTTCTTC. Translated, it gives CASSLAPASGGVLREQFF. The V call is TRBV7-7, the J call TRBJ2-1; TRBD2 matches at 12 bases. CDR3 length: 18 residues. Losses at the gene ends were 0 bases for V and 10 bases for J; bases not matched to a gene: 13. Germline CDR1 is SSHAT and CDR2 is FNYEAQ (reference sequence).